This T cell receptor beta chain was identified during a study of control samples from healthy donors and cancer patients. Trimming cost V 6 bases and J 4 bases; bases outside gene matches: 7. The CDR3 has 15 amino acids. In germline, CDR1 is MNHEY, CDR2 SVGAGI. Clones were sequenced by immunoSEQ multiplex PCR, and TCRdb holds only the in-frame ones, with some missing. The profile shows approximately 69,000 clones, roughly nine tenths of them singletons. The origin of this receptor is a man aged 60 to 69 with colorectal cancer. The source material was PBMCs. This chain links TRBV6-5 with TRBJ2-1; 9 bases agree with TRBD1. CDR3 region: CASSWTGDLYNEQFF. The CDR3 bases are TGTGCCAGCAGCTGGACAGGGGATTTATACAATGAGCAGTTCTTC.